Below, 32 T cell receptor beta chains from the same sample are listed, as sequenced in a study of blood T cell repertoires in COVID-19. Method: immunoSEQ multiplex PCR; TCRdb's copy keeps in-frame clones and lacks some. Altogether some 670,000 clones are present, about nine tenths being singletons, with the ten largest covering roughly 0.25%. Input material: peripheral blood. These receptors came from a woman under 30 with acute or convalescent COVID-19.

About this clone: This same CDR3 is encoded by further DNA sequences in the sample. The chain links TRBV27 to TRBJ1-1; D possibly corresponds to TRBD1 (5 bases). The germline V gene encodes CDR1 MNHEY and CDR2 SMNVEV (reference sequence). Deletions cut 2 bases from V and 2 bases from J, with 6 bases between. CDR3 length equals 13 residues. As DNA, the CDR3 is TGTGCCAGCAGTTTACAGGGAAACACTGAAGCTTTCTTT. It is translated as CASSLQGNTEAFF.

This chain links TRBV6-5 with TRBJ2-3; 8 bases align to TRBD2. The CDR3 has 15 amino acids. V shed 5 bases and J 1 base; nucleotides not matched to a gene: 5. CDR1 and CDR2 from the germline V gene are MNHEY and SVGAGI. DNA of the CDR3: TGTGCCAGCAGTCCCCGGGGGGGCGGCACAGATACGCAGTATTTT. The encoded protein is CASSPRGGGTDTQYF.

V usage is TRBV7-9 and J usage is TRBJ1-2; no clear D gene. V dropped 4 bases and J dropped 12 bases, with 15 bases sitting between them. Germline CDR1 SEHNR, CDR2 FQNEAQ (reference sequence). This CDR3 spans 12 amino acids. The CDR3 nucleotides are TGTGCCAGCAGCTCGATTGACGGGGTAAACACCTTC. Its protein is CASSSIDGVNTF.

The J gene is TRBJ1-6, the V gene TRBV30; TRBD1 matches at 7 bases. The V gene's germline CDR1 is GTSNPN and CDR2 SVGIG (reference sequence). Germline trimming cut 0 bases from V and 9 bases from J; bases unmatched to any gene: 23. The CDR3 totals 20 residues. CDR3 sequence reads: CAWSVRGLVRGLFKSSPLHF. The CDR3 region has the DNA TGTGCCTGGAGTGTACGTGGTCTTGTCAGGGGGTTATTCAAGAGTTCACCCCTCCACTTT.

The rearrangement joins TRBV5-1 to TRBJ2-3, with TRBD2 as a possible D gene (6 bases). This CDR3 contains 15 residues. Germline assignment: CDR1 SGHRS and CDR2 YFSETQ. Trimming took 9 bases from V and 3 from J, leaving 20 bases between them. The chain's CDR3 is CATSTRTTETDTQYF. As DNA, the CDR3 is TGCGCCACCTCCACCCGGACTACGGAGACAGATACGCAGTATTTT.

The rearrangement uses TRBV10-3 and TRBJ1-5, with D unresolved. The length of the CDR3 is 13 residues. The V gene's germline CDR1 is ENHRY and CDR2 SYGVKD. Trimming stripped 5 bases from V and 5 bases from J, with 10 bases between. CDR3: CAISPGSDQPQHF. DNA for the CDR3: TGTGCCATCAGTCCGGGATCAGATCAGCCCCAGCATTTT.

V is TRBV5-1 and J is TRBJ1-2; 7 nucleotides agree with TRBD1. Trimming took 0 bases from V and 4 from J; bases not matched to a gene: 6. In germline, CDR1 is SGHRS, CDR2 YFSETQ. The CDR3 is made up of 15 amino acids. The CDR3 nucleotides read TGCGCCAGCAGCTTGGCCGGACAGGTTAGCTATGGCTACACCTTC. It translates to CASSLAGQVSYGYTF.

V is TRBV6-6 and J is TRBJ1-2; 11 nucleotides line up with TRBD1. CDR3 length: 16 amino acids. Trimming at V came to 7 bases and at J to 3 bases, leaving 10 bases not matched to a gene. Germline loops: CDR1 MNHNY, CDR2 SVGAGI (reference sequence). The CDR3 DNA reads as TGTGCCAGCACCGCTCAAAGGACAGGGGGCTACTATGGCTACACCTTC. Its protein product is CASTAQRTGGYYGYTF.

This clone showed up just once. The CDR3 loop reads CAWSPGRTGSRETQYF. The CDR3 coding sequence is TGTGCCTGGAGCCCGGGTAGGACAGGGTCTCGAGAGACCCAGTACTTC. The chain combines TRBV30 with TRBJ2-5, with 8 nucleotides matching TRBD1. Germline V gene data show CDR1 as GTSNPN and CDR2 as SVGIG (reference sequence). The V gene end was trimmed by 3 bases and the J gene end by 4 bases; junction bases not matched to a gene: 13. The CDR3 is made up of 16 amino acids. The full variable domain, completed using reference TRBV30 and TRBJ2-5, is SQTIHQWPATLVQPVGSPLSLECTVEGTSNPNLYWYRQAAGRGLQLLFYSVGIGQISSEVPQNLSASRPQDRQFILSSKKLLLSDSGFYLCAWSPGRTGSRETQYFGPGTRLLVL.

The chain uses TRBV5-4 and TRBJ1-3; D is ambiguous. The CDR3 has 14 amino acids. Germline values: CDR1 SGHNT, CDR2 YYREEE (reference sequence). The germline V and J ends were trimmed by 0 bases and 1 base, with 5 bases remaining between them. CDR3 coding DNA: TGTGCCAGCAGCTTGGGACAATCTGGAAACACCATATATTTT. Translation gives CASSLGQSGNTIYF.

The chain uses TRBV12-3 or TRBV12-4 and TRBJ1-2; a weak D match, TRBD1 (5 bases). CDR3 length: 12 amino acids. Trimming shortened V by 6 bases and J by 7 bases, and 12 bases separated the two germline ends. CDR3 sequence (DNA): TGTGCCAGCAGGGCAGACAGCTCTGGCTACACCTTC. It encodes CASRADSSGYTF.

The genes are TRBV4-1 and TRBJ1-2; 8 nucleotides agree with TRBD1. Germline V lookup: CDR1 MGHRA, CDR2 YSYEKL. V trimming: 1 base; J trimming: 7 bases; junction bases outside the gene matches: 8. The CDR3 has 15 amino acids. CDR3 DNA sequence: TGCGCCAGCAGCCAAGGTCAGACAGGGGTGAGTGGCTACACCTTC. Translated: CASSQGQTGVSGYTF.

The chain couples TRBV3-1 (or the pseudogene TRBV3-2) to TRBJ1-2, with a possible D match to TRBD1 (6 bases). The CDR3 contains 17 residues. Germline-derived CDR1 and CDR2 are LGHDT and YNNKEL (reference sequence). Trimming shortened V by 4 bases and J by 1 base, and 19 bases separated the two germline ends. In DNA, the CDR3 is TGTGCCAGCAGCCCTATTTTAGGGGGAGAAAATAACTATGGCTACACCTTC. The encoded protein is CASSPILGGENNYGYTF.

V is TRBV4-3 and J is TRBJ1-2; no firm D call. The CDR3 is 14 amino acids. The ends were cut back, 6 bases at V and 5 bases at J, with 16 bases in the middle. Germline CDR1 reads LGHNA; CDR2 reads YSLEER. The CDR3 protein is CASSNRAGLYGYTF. Here the CDR3 DNA reads TGCGCCAGCAGTAACCGGGCCGGACTTTATGGCTACACCTTC.

This chain links TRBV19 with TRBJ1-2, with D maybe TRBD1 (5 bases). Germline CDR1 reads LNHDA; CDR2 reads SQIVND (reference sequence). CDR3 length: 15 amino acids. Trimming stripped 3 bases from V and 4 bases from J, with 15 bases between. The CDR3 loop is CASSMGRGTSYGYTF. Here the CDR3 DNA reads TGTGCCAGTAGTATGGGACGGGGGACGAGCTATGGCTACACCTTC.

The V call is TRBV7-6, the J call TRBJ2-2; TRBD1 aligns across 8 bases. Germline CDR1 SGHVS, CDR2 FNYEAQ. V gave up 4 bases and J gave up 6 bases; unmatched junction bases: 10. This CDR3 is built from 16 residues. CDR3 in amino acids: CASSSPGQVYSGELFF. CDR3 nucleotides: TGTGCCAGCAGCTCTCCGGGACAGGTTTACTCCGGGGAGCTGTTTTTT.

The rearrangement uses TRBV2 and TRBJ2-7; 7 bases match TRBD1. The CDR3 consists of 16 residues. Germline CDR1 reads SNHLY; CDR2 reads FYNNEI. J lost 2 bases, V lost 5 bases, and 12 bases had no gene match. The DNA for the CDR3 is TGTGCCAGCAGTCCCCGGACAGGTCTGGGGACCTACGAGCAGTACTTC. This sequence encodes CASSPRTGLGTYEQYF.

The rearrangement uses TRBV5-1 and TRBJ1-5; D gene unclear. Germline CDR1 SGHRS, CDR2 YFSETQ. The V end lost 7 bases, the J end lost 2 bases, and 19 bases lay between the germline ends. The CDR3 extends over 16 amino acids. DNA for the CDR3: TGCGCCAGCGCTTGCGAGGAGGGTTTGGGCAATCAGCCCCAGCATTTT. It encodes CASACEEGLGNQPQHF.

This clone was seen once. The chain uses TRBV5-4 and TRBJ2-1; possibly TRBD2 for D (5 bases). Germline CDR1 and CDR2: SGHNT and YYREEE (reference sequence). The germline V and J ends were trimmed by 0 bases and 0 bases, with 10 bases remaining between them. CDR3 size: 16 residues. The DNA for the CDR3 is TGTGCCAGCAGCTTGGATGGACTGCGCTCCTACAATGAGCAGTTCTTC. Translation: CASSLDGLRSYNEQFF.

The chain combines TRBV30 with TRBJ1-4; a possible D gene is TRBD1 (5 bases). The CDR3 spans 13 residues. Trimming cost V 2 bases and J 4 bases, with 8 bases left between them. Germline CDR1 reads GTSNPN; CDR2 reads SVGIG (reference sequence). CDR3: CAWSRQSNEKLFF. The CDR3 DNA follows: TGTGCCTGGAGTAGACAGAGTAATGAAAAACTGTTTTTT.

J is TRBJ2-7 and V is TRBV6-6; 9 bases align to TRBD1. Germline-derived CDR1 and CDR2 are MNHNY and SVGAGI (reference sequence). With V trimmed by 2 bases and J by 0 bases, 5 bases remained unmatched. This CDR3 comprises 16 residues. Here the CDR3 reads CASSYGPGQGSYEQYF. Here the CDR3 DNA reads TGTGCCAGCAGTTACGGTCCGGGACAGGGCTCCTACGAGCAGTACTTC.

The gene calls are TRBV4-2 and TRBJ2-7, with 9 bases lining up with TRBD2. Germline CDR1 and CDR2: LGHNA and YNFKEQ. This CDR3 contains 14 residues. V lost 1 base and J lost 2; bases outside the gene matches: 0. The CDR3 region has the DNA TGTGCCAGCAGCCAAGCTAGCGGGGCCTACGAGCAGTACTTC. Translation gives CASSQASGAYEQYF.

The rearrangement uses TRBV6-5 and TRBJ2-3; D call uncertain. CDR3 length: 14 residues. Germline V gene sequence: CDR1 MNHEY, CDR2 SVGAGI. Deletions cut 2 bases from V and 1 base from J, with 7 bases between. The CDR3: CASSYGSRTDTQYF. The CDR3 nucleotides read TGTGCCAGCAGTTACGGCAGTCGCACAGATACGCAGTATTTT.

The V and J genes are TRBV29-1 and TRBJ1-2, with 9 positions matching TRBD1. Trimming at V came to 4 bases and at J to 2 bases, leaving 5 bases not matched to a gene. In germline, CDR1 is SQVTM, CDR2 ANQGSEA. This CDR3 spans 14 amino acids. This chain's CDR3 is CSVANRGPNYGYTF. Here the CDR3 DNA reads TGCAGCGTTGCAAACAGGGGGCCCAACTATGGCTACACCTTC.

The V gene is TRBV3-1 (or the pseudogene TRBV3-2), the J gene TRBJ2-1, with 10 bases aligning to TRBD1. This CDR3 is 15 amino acids long. The J segment lost 8 bases and the V segment lost 3 bases, leaving 7 bases of the junction unmatched. The germline V gene has CDR1 LGHDT and CDR2 YNNKEL (reference sequence). In nucleotides, the CDR3 is TGTGCCAGCAGCCATTCGGACAGGGGGTTCGATGAGCAGTTCTTC. Translation: CASSHSDRGFDEQFF.

The chain links TRBV19 to TRBJ1-2; D might be TRBD1 (5 bases). There are 13 residues in the CDR3. Trimming stripped 2 bases from V and 11 bases from J, with 15 bases between. Germline V lookup: CDR1 LNHDA, CDR2 SQIVND (reference sequence). The CDR3 sequence: CASSIQAPGGYTF. The DNA of the CDR3 is TGTGCCAGTAGTATACAGGCTCCCGGGGGATACACCTTC.

The chain combines TRBV19 with TRBJ2-2, with D tentatively TRBD1 (6 bases). The germline V gene encodes CDR1 LNHDA and CDR2 SQIVND (reference sequence). V shed 1 base and J shed 6 bases, with 12 bases lying between them. The CDR3 length is 15 residues. The chain's CDR3 is CASSIVGAGAGELFF. As DNA, the CDR3 is TGTGCCAGTAGTATAGTAGGGGCAGGGGCCGGGGAGCTGTTTTTT.

This sequence joins TRBV20-1 and TRBJ2-3; a weak D match, TRBD2 (5 bases). The length of the CDR3 is 13 residues. Germline-derived CDR1 and CDR2 are DFQATT and SNEGSKA (reference sequence). V was shortened by 3 bases and J by 6 bases, with 13 bases between the two germline ends. CDR3 region: CSASPGSRDTQYF. The CDR3 nucleotides are TGCAGTGCTAGTCCGGGGTCCCGGGATACGCAGTATTTT.

The chain recombines TRBV7-2 with TRBJ1-2; the D is unclear. Trimming took off 0 bases at V and 6 bases at J, with 11 bases between the two ends. The CDR3 spans 14 residues. Germline V gene lookup returns CDR1 SGHTA and CDR2 FQGNSA. In DNA form, the CDR3 reads TGTGCCAGCAGCTTAGCAGGAGTATTGAATGGCTACACCTTC. Amino acids: CASSLAGVLNGYTF.

The rearrangement links TRBV29-1 to TRBJ1-1; D uncertain. Germline V CDR1 and CDR2: SQVTM, ANQGSEA. V was trimmed by 7 bases and J by 7 bases, leaving 19 bases between them. The length of the CDR3 is 13 residues. The CDR3: CSASGVALSEAFF. CDR3 sequence (DNA): TGCAGCGCCTCCGGTGTTGCGTTAAGTGAAGCTTTCTTT.

The rearrangement joins TRBV18 to TRBJ1-6; no reliable D call. Trimming removed 3 bases from V and 7 bases from J, with 10 bases in between. The germline V gene encodes CDR1 KGHSH and CDR2 LQKENI. This CDR3 contains 14 residues. The DNA for the CDR3 is TGTGCCAGCTCACCTCCGGGGTCGAATTCACCCCTCCACTTT. It codes for CASSPPGSNSPLHF.

V is TRBV24-1 and J is TRBJ2-5; D not certain. Germline CDR1 is KGHDR and CDR2 is SFDVKD. Trimming stripped 0 bases from V and 5 bases from J, with 12 bases between. This CDR3 comprises 15 residues. CDR3 coding DNA: TGTGCCACCAGTGATTTGGGCCCGGGTACCGAGACCCAGTACTTC. This translates into CATSDLGPGTETQYF.